The present T cell receptor beta chain was sequenced within a study of T cell repertoires in cytomegalovirus infection. The CDR3 consists of 15 residues. In germline, CDR1 is SGHVS, CDR2 FNYEAQ. V was pared by 4 bases and J by 3 bases, with 3 bases of the junction left unmatched. TCRdb ran MiXCR on the reads and lists one entry per CDR3 protein. The table includes more than 350,000 distinct CDR3 sequences, approximately 31% detected once. Points on this clonotype: Its antigen is still unknown.

General study findings and limits: Using cumulative public TCR beta family frequency, the authors identified those who carried CMV together with the relevant HLA.

The TCR was taken from a human donor in good health (CMV status not recorded). Some clones in this sample may be carry-over from other donors' samples. The sequenced material came from PBMCs. The chain joins TRBV7-6 to TRBJ2-7, with 13 bases matching TRBD2. CDR3 coding DNA: TGTGCCAGCAGCTCTTGGACTAGCGGGGGCTACGAGCAGTACTTC. This codes for CASSSWTSGGYEQYF.